This T cell receptor (beta chain) was found in a study of blood T cell repertoires in COVID-19. Study as a whole: Collection of acute and convalescent COVID-19 samples took place in the United States, Italy and Spain.

Per the study methods: Reference gene primer amplification yielded estimated nucleated cell counts. Profiling relied on immunoSEQ multiplex PCR, and the TCRdb table lists in-frame clones only, not all of them. That table furnishes V, J and clone size, whereas the DNA furnished D and trimming. The table lists 140,000 or so clones, about nine tenths of them singletons. This clonotype originated in a human donor in a cohort sampled during active COVID-19. Sequencing was done on a sample of peripheral blood.

CDR3 sequence: CASSLQTGPDTQYF. The CDR3 region has the DNA TGTGCCAGCAGCCTACAGACAGGGCCAGATACGCAGTATTTT. This chain connects TRBV7-2 to TRBJ2-3, with 7 bases lining up with TRBD1. The CDR3 totals 14 residues. The germline V gene has CDR1 SGHTA and CDR2 FQGNSA. Trimming removed 5 bases from V and 4 bases from J; junction bases left unmatched: 6.